This T cell receptor beta chain was documented in a study of CD8+ T cells in alopecia areata (dated 2018 in TCRdb). Turning to the overall study: Treated patients were enrolled in an open-label pilot trial of oral tofacitinib, 5 to 10 mg twice daily, for moderate-to-severe alopecia areata. TCRbeta CDR3 regions were amplified by immunoSEQ multiplex PCR with 35 Vbeta forward and 13 Jbeta reverse primers. Tofacitinib was administered for 6 to 18 months, and 6 months of follow-up off drug were then conducted to assess delayed response and recurrence. RNA was extracted with the PAXgene miRNA kit for fixed scalp, the miRNeasy kit for PBMCs, and the RNeasy kit for mouse skin. Tofacitinib-treated patients had biopsies at baseline and at 4 and 24 weeks of treatment, with a later scalp biopsy in several patients. Scalp clonality was compared across normal scalp (n=4), patchy alopecia areata scalp (n=8), and alopecia totalis/universalis scalp (n=8). The SALT score, which quantifies the percentage of affected scalp surface area, was used to measure disease severity in treated patients. Human TCRbeta sequencing covered scalp tissue and sorted CD4+ and CD8+ peripheral blood T cells from patchy and totalis/universalis alopecia areata patients and healthy controls. To study T cell clonal expansion in alopecia areata, the researchers applied high-throughput TCRbeta sequencing to both the C3H/HeJ mouse model and human patients. Results and caveats for the whole study, not just this receptor: Scalp clonality and the number of expanded CD8+ clones among the top 100 scalp clones were significantly decreased by tofacitinib. Unlike mouse skin, which is dominated by gammadelta T cells, normal human skin has resident alphabeta T cells that are also sequenced, and this complicates analysis of the scalp TCR repertoire. Lesional scalp, especially in alopecia totalis/universalis, showed higher clonality and more expanded CD8+ clones than normal scalp, suggesting antigenic drive. TCR sequences shared between patients were less clear than in mice, possibly partly because of HLA diversity in the patient population. The treated cohort was small, with a single nonresponder, so links between baseline CD8+ expansion and response need larger studies. Many expanded lesional clones persisted in scalp and blood during tofacitinib treatment, which may partly explain relapse after stopping treatment.

The time point label here, explained by the study, means: less than five weeks on oral tofacitinib. This specimen's treatment or condition label, interpreted: oral pan-JAK inhibitor, 5-10 mg twice daily. Peripheral blood and lesional scalp punch biopsies were obtained from patients with alopecia areata. PBMCs were separated by density centrifugation and stained for CD3, CD4 and CD8, after which CD4+ and CD8+ T cells were sorted on a FACSAria. The library was produced with the immunoSEQ multiplex PCR assay. RNA was extracted from all samples and reverse transcribed into cDNA, which served as template for TCR sequencing. SuperScript III was used for first-strand cDNA synthesis, primed with a 2:1 mix of oligo-dT and random hexamers. Amplification bias was assessed with a synthetic immune receptor repertoire, and residual bias was removed computationally. Turning to the authors' computational methods: Raw reads were preprocessed to remove errors, and CDR3 was defined according to IMGT conventions as the region from the conserved cysteine to phenylalanine. Clonality was computed by normalizing Shannon entropy by log2 of the number of productive unique TCRs and subtracting the result from 1. CD4 or CD8 identity of scalp clones was inferred by cross-referencing scalp TCRbeta sequences with sorted blood CD4 and CD8 repertoires. Imported from immuneACCESS, the table was reduced by TCRdb to in-frame sequences with V and J called. These copies leave out some clones; in studies compared against another copy, an unresolved V gene accounts for under half, and the cause of the remainder is not known. That table supplies the V and J calls and clone size; D and trimming were determined from the DNA. The sample table holds 110,000 or so clones, of which 50% to 75% were seen once. The ten largest clonotypes hold 30% of the sample.

Deletion took 6 bases off V and 3 bases off J, with a span of 12 bases between the germline ends. Including cysteine and phenylalanine, the CDR3 has 13 amino acids. Left in the record is the CDR3 DNA by itself, 39 bases read in frame from the first base. The CDR1 and CDR2 encoded by the germline V gene are SQVTM and ANQGSEA. This clone was found a few times. Its recognized antigen is unknown. Base qualities are not at hand, and no much larger clone is one base apart. This sequence was found in a human donor with alopecia areata. Recombination linked TRBV29-1 to TRBJ1-5; a tentative D call is TRBD1 (5 bases match). Specimen: CD8+ T cells sorted from blood, collected at week 4, from a patient treated with tofacitinib. CDR3 protein: CSVGDSFNQPQHF. The DNA sequence is given as TGCAGCGTCGGTGACAGTTTCAATCAGCCCCAGCATTTT.